The next 25 T cell receptor beta chains were all read from a single sample in a study of CXCR3-negative and CXCR3-positive naive CD8 T cells. 5' RACE that incorporated UMI labels was used to prepare the TRB cDNA libraries. TCRdb reprocessed the 5' RACE reads and keeps a single row for each CDR3 protein, giving no DNA. The data include just under 45,000 distinct CDR3 sequences; the top ten clones carry around 15%. The sequencing input was memory CD8+ T cells from blood. Receptors were obtained from a human donor in good health. Some clones in this sample may be carry-over from other donors' samples.

The chain combines TRBV7-2 with TRBJ1-1; TCRdb gives TRBD1 as the D gene, but with no DNA this cannot be confirmed. The germline V gene encodes CDR1 SGHTA and CDR2 FQGNSA. The CDR3 spans 14 residues. CDR3 sequence reads: CASSPVTGGTEAFF. Combining the CDR3 with reference TRBV7-2 and TRBJ1-1 gives the whole variable domain GAGVSQSPSNKVTEKGKDVELRCDPISGHTALYWYRQSLGQGLEFLIYFQGNSAPDKSGLPSDRFSAERTGGSVSTLTIQRTQQEDSAVYLCASSPVTGGTEAFFGQGTRLTVV.

J is TRBJ2-5 and V is TRBV28. Germline V gene sequence: CDR1 MDHEN, CDR2 SYDVKM. The CDR3 sequence is 15 residues long. The CDR3 reads CASSPYTGPKETQYF.

This chain links TRBV5-1 with TRBJ1-2; TCRdb gives TRBD1 as the D gene, but with no DNA this cannot be confirmed. Germline assignment: CDR1 SGHRS and CDR2 YFSETQ. There are 17 residues in the CDR3. The CDR3 here is CASSLVGGEETFYGYTF.

The chain employs TRBV13 and TRBJ1-1; TCRdb names TRBD1, which stays unverified in the absence of DNA. Germline loops: CDR1 PRHDT, CDR2 FYEKMQ (reference sequence). The CDR3 has 15 amino acids. CDR3 sequence reads: CASSSTDDRGAEAFF.

V and J are TRBV6-5 and TRBJ2-2; lacking DNA, the TRBD1 call made by TCRdb goes unchecked. Germline values: CDR1 MNHEY, CDR2 SVGAGI. This CDR3 is 15 amino acids long. The chain's CDR3 is CASSPDRTYTGELFF.

The V and J genes are TRBV28 and TRBJ2-7; lacking DNA, the TRBD1 call made by TCRdb goes unchecked. The germline V gene encodes CDR1 MDHEN and CDR2 SYDVKM. This CDR3 spans 15 amino acids. CDR3 loop: CASSHRRDRIGEQYF.

V is TRBV27 and J is TRBJ2-7; there is no DNA to check the TCRdb D call of TRBD2. Germline V gives CDR1 MNHEY, CDR2 SMNVEV (reference sequence). The CDR3 covers 16 residues. CDR3 in amino acids: CASSSHDSGSSYEQYF.

The chain joins TRBV6-5 to TRBJ2-1; TCRdb calls TRBD1, which cannot be checked without DNA. Germline V CDR1 and CDR2: MNHEY, SVGAGI. This CDR3 is 16 amino acids long. CDR3 amino acids: CASSYSGGATYNEQFF.

The chain links TRBV7-2 to TRBJ2-7; TCRdb designates TRBD1, a call that cannot be tested without DNA. The V gene's germline CDR1 is SGHTA and CDR2 FQGNSA. The length of the CDR3 is 15 residues. The CDR3 loop is CASSFPRGGTYEQYF.

V usage is TRBV2 and J usage is TRBJ2-7; TCRdb's D call, TRBD1, is unchecked because there is no DNA. Germline CDR1 reads SNHLY; CDR2 reads FYNNEI. CDR3 length: 14 residues. This CDR3 is CASRPSGGGYEQYF.

This chain connects TRBV27 to TRBJ2-7. Germline CDR1 reads MNHEY; CDR2 reads SMNVEV (reference sequence). This CDR3 region has 13 residues. This CDR3 is CASSLQLSYEQYF.

The V call is TRBV6-2 or TRBV6-3, the J call TRBJ2-3; checking the TCRdb D call of TRBD2 is not possible without DNA. The CDR3 is made up of 15 amino acids. Germline V gene sequence: CDR1 MNHEY, CDR2 SVGEGT. The chain's CDR3 is CASRLSPGSTDTQYF.

The V call is TRBV6-6, the J call TRBJ2-3; no DNA is available, so the TRBD1 call from TCRdb remains unchecked. This CDR3 has 13 amino acids. Germline CDR1 MNHNY, CDR2 SVGAGI (reference sequence). CDR3 amino acids: CASSPEGGISQYF.

The chain couples TRBV9 to TRBJ1-1; TCRdb's D call of TRBD1 is untestable without DNA. Germline-derived CDR1 and CDR2 are SGDLS and YYNGEE. This CDR3 region has 15 residues. This chain's CDR3 is CASSPTGGGNTEAFF.

This chain connects TRBV29-1 to TRBJ2-5; with no DNA, the TCRdb D assignment of TRBD1 cannot be verified. Germline values: CDR1 SQVTM, CDR2 ANQGSEA. This CDR3 contains 15 residues. This CDR3 reads CSVETATGLIETQYF.

The V and J genes are TRBV5-8 and TRBJ2-2; TCRdb reports TRBD2, a call that lacks DNA to check it against. CDR3 length equals 18 residues. Germline assignment: CDR1 SGHTS and CDR2 YDEGEE. CDR3 in amino acids: CASSFTALAGGPTGELFF. Using reference TRBV5-8 and TRBJ2-2 for the parts outside the CDR3, the full variable domain is EAGVTQSPTHLIKTRGQQATLRCSPISGHTSVYWYQQALGLGLQFLLWYDEGEERNRGNFPPRFSGRQFPNYSSELNVNALELEDSALYLCASSFTALAGGPTGELFFGEGSRLTVL.

V gene TRBV28 combines with J gene TRBJ2-5; TCRdb lists TRBD2, though no DNA is available to test this call. CDR1 MDHEN and CDR2 SYDVKM come from the germline V gene. The CDR3 covers 18 residues. CDR3 loop: CASSSILATSGGFETQYF.

The V gene is TRBV20-1, the J gene TRBJ2-5; the TCRdb D gene call, TRBD2, has no DNA to confirm it. The germline CDR1 and CDR2 sequences are DFQATT and SNEGSKA (reference sequence). The CDR3 totals 18 residues. The CDR3 spells CSARGDPGTSGIQETQYF.

The rearrangement joins TRBV28 to TRBJ2-7. The germline V gene encodes CDR1 MDHEN and CDR2 SYDVKM. The CDR3 is 13 residues long. CDR3 in amino acids: CASSFAASYEQYF.

This rearrangement joins TRBV9 to TRBJ2-2. The germline CDR1 and CDR2 sequences are SGDLS and YYNGEE. This CDR3 is 17 amino acids long. The CDR3 is CASSAHQEFSNTGELFF.

The chain recombines TRBV28 with TRBJ2-7; TCRdb names TRBD1, which stays unverified in the absence of DNA. This CDR3 has 13 residues. The germline V gene has CDR1 MDHEN and CDR2 SYDVKM. CDR3 region: CASSPQDSYEQYF.

The V and J genes are TRBV28 and TRBJ2-7. From germline, CDR1 is MDHEN and CDR2 SYDVKM. The length of the CDR3 is 13 residues. The CDR3 sequence is CASSLSRSYEQYF.

The chain uses TRBV6-2 or TRBV6-3 and TRBJ2-2; checking the TCRdb D call of TRBD2 is not possible without DNA. CDR1 MNHEY and CDR2 SVGEGT come from the germline V gene. This CDR3 is built from 14 residues. The CDR3 protein is CASKPGLASGELFF.

The rearrangement uses TRBV19 and TRBJ2-7; TCRdb proposes TRBD1, but this gene call is untestable without DNA. This CDR3 comprises 12 residues. The germline CDR1 and CDR2 sequences are LNHDA and SQIVND (reference sequence). This chain's CDR3 is CASSTPRNEQYF. Based on the CDR3 plus reference TRBV19 and TRBJ2-7, the full variable domain is DGGITQSPKYLFRKEGQNVTLSCEQNLNHDAMYWYRQDPGQGLRLIYYSQIVNDFQKGDIAEGYSVSREKKESFPLTVTSAQKNPTAFYLCASSTPRNEQYFGPGTRLTVT.

This CDR3 reads CASRFNPGEIYGYTF. The chain couples TRBV7-2 to TRBJ1-2; TCRdb selects TRBD1, and the lack of DNA leaves this call unchecked. The CDR3 runs 15 residues. The germline CDR1 and CDR2 sequences are SGHTA and FQGNSA.